The clone carrying this T cell receptor beta chain was detected many times. Its antigen is still unknown. This sample was included in a study of blood T cells in healthy people across ages. Findings of the study overall: The study regarded diversity estimates from one million T cells as underestimates. Higher naive T cell percentage went strongly together with higher TCR beta diversity.

Roughly 10 milliliters of peripheral blood were drawn from each donor. V dropped 3 bases and J dropped 0 bases, with 8 bases sitting between them. Germline V gives CDR1 DFQATT, CDR2 SNEGSKA (reference sequence). There are 13 residues in the CDR3. It was with a sample-barcoded 5' primer and a J-beta primer mix that a second PCR of about 7 to 12 cycles was run. Using its own MiXCR run on the 5' RACE reads, TCRdb lists one record per CDR3 protein. The table lists 1.5 million to 2 million distinct CDR3 sequences, 28% of them singletons. Material for sequencing was blood. This clonotype originated in a woman aged 25 to 39 in good health. V usage is TRBV20-1 and J usage is TRBJ1-1; no firm D call. CDR3 residues: CSARGWLNTEAFF. In DNA, the CDR3 is TGCAGTGCTAGGGGATGGCTGAACACTGAAGCTTTCTTT.